This T cell receptor beta chain is drawn from a study of shared clonotypes between healthy human individuals. Into CD45RA+ naive and CD45RA-negative memory subsets, the CD4+ cells were split. CDR3 length equals 13 residues. V lost 9 bases, J lost 6 bases, and 19 bases lay in between. Clones were read by immunoSEQ multiplex PCR, and TCRdb kept only the in-frame ones, dropping some. The table has under 1,100,000 clones, approximately 80% seen once. The sample taken for sequencing was memory CD4+ T cells from PBMCs. The subset denotes: CD45RA-negative fraction. The J gene is TRBJ2-7, the V gene TRBV5-3; D is possibly TRBD2 (5 bases). TRBV5-3 is filed as an ORF, its function uncertain. The TCR sequence derives from a man aged 18 to 29 in good health. Some clones in this sample may be carry-over from other donors' samples. The chain's CDR3 is CANQSPGNGEQYF. CDR3 DNA sequence: TGTGCCAACCAAAGTCCGGGGAACGGCGAGCAGTACTTC.